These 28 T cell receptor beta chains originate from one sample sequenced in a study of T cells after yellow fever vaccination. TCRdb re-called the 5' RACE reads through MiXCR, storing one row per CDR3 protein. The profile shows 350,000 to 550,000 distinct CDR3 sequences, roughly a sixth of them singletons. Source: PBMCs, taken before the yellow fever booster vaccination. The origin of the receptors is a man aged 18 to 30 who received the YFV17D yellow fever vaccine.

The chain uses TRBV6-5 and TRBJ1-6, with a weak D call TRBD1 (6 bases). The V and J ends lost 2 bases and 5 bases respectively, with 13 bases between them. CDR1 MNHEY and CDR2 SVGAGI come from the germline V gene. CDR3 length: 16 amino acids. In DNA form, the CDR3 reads TGTGCCAGCAGTTACCTTGGACAGCCTAATAATTCACCCCTCCACTTT. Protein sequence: CASSYLGQPNNSPLHF.

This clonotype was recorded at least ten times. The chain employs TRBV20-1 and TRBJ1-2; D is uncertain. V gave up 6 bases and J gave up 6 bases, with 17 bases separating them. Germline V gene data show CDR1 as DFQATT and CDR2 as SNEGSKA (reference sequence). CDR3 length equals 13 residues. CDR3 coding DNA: TGCAGTGCCATTCTTCACACAGTCGATGGCTACACCTTC. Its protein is CSAILHTVDGYTF.

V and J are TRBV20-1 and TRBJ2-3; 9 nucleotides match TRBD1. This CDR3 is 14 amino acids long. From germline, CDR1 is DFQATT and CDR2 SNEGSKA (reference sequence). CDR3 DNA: TGCAGCGGAACCGGGACAGGGAACACAGATACGCAGTATTTT. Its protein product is CSGTGTGNTDTQYF.

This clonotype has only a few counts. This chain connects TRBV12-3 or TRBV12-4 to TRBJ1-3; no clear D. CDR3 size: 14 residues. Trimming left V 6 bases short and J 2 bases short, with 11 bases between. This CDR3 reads CASSRADPGNTIYF. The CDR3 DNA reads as TGTGCCAGCAGCCGGGCCGACCCTGGAAACACCATATATTTT.

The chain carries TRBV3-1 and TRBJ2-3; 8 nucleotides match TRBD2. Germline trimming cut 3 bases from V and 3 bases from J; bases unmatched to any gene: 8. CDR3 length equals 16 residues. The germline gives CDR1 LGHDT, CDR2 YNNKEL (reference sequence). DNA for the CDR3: TGTGCCAGCAGCCACCCCGGGACTAGTGGTACAGATACGCAGTATTTT. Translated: CASSHPGTSGTDTQYF.

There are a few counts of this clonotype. The CDR3 sequence: CASSPNRGTVGNIQYF. As DNA, the CDR3 is TGCGCCAGCAGCCCTAATAGGGGGACAGTGGGAAACATTCAGTACTTC. The chain uses TRBV4-3 and TRBJ2-4, with 7 positions matching TRBD1. Germline V lookup: CDR1 LGHNA, CDR2 YSLEER. The CDR3 runs to 16 residues. V shed 4 bases, J shed 6 bases, and the junction held 12 bases outside the gene matches.

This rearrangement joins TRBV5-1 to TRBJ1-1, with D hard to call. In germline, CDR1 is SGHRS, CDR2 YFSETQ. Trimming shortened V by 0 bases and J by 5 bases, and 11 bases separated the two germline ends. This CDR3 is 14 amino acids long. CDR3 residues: CASSLGALRTEAFF. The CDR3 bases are TGCGCCAGCAGCTTGGGTGCCTTGAGGACTGAAGCTTTCTTT.

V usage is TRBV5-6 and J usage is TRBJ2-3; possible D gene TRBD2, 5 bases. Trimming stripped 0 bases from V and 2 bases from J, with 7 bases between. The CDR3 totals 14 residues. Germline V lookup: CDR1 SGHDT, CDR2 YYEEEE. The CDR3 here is CASSLVGVTDTQYF. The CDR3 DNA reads TGTGCCAGCAGCTTGGTCGGGGTCACAGATACGCAGTATTTT.

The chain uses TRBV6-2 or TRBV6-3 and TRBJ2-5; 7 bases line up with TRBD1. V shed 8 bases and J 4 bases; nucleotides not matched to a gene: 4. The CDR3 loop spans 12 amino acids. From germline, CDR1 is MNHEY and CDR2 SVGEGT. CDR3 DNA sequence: TGTGCCAGCGCCGACAGGGTAGAGACCCAGTACTTC. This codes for CASADRVETQYF.

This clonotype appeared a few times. CDR3 sequence: CATSETGGKETQYF. CDR3 sequence (DNA): TGTGCCACCAGTGAGACAGGGGGGAAAGAGACCCAGTACTTC. The chain combines TRBV24-1 with TRBJ2-5; 9 bases align to TRBD1. The V gene's germline CDR1 is KGHDR and CDR2 SFDVKD. Trimming took 4 bases from V and 3 from J; bases not matched to a gene: 2. The length of the CDR3 is 14 residues.

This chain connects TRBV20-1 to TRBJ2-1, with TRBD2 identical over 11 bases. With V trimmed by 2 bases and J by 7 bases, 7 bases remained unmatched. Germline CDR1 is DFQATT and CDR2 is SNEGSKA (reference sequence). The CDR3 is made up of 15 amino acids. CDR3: CSARPTSGGWNEQFF. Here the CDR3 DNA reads TGCAGTGCTAGACCAACTAGCGGGGGTTGGAATGAGCAGTTCTTC.

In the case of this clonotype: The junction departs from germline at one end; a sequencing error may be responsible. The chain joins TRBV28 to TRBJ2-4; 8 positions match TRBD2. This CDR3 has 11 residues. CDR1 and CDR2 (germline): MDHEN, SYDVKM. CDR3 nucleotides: TGTGCCAGCAGTTTATCGGGGGGGCTAAGCTTC. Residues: CASSLSGGLSF.

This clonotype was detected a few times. This CDR3 reads CASSSSSGTEAFF. The CDR3, as DNA: TGTGCCAGCAGTTCCTCCTCGGGCACTGAAGCTTTCTTT. The chain has TRBV6-6 and TRBJ1-1; D uncertain. The length of the CDR3 is 13 residues. CDR1 and CDR2 from the germline V gene are MNHNY and SVGAGI (reference sequence). V was cut by 4 bases and J by 4 bases, with 10 bases left in between.

The chain's CDR3 is CASIRTGNHNEQFF. The CDR3, as DNA: TGTGCCAGTATTCGGACGGGGAATCACAATGAGCAGTTCTTC. The chain uses TRBV7-2 and TRBJ2-1; D is perhaps TRBD2 (5 bases). The CDR3 is made up of 14 amino acids. Trimming cost V 9 bases and J 5 bases, with 17 bases left between them. Germline V gives CDR1 SGHTA, CDR2 FQGNSA.

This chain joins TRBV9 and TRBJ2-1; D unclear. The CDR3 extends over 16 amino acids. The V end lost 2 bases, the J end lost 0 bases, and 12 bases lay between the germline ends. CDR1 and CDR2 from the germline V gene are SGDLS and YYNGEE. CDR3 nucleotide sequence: TGTGCCAGCAGCGTGGCCGAATTGAGCTCCTACAATGAGCAGTTCTTC. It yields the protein CASSVAELSSYNEQFF.

The CDR3 spells CSARDGATGELFF. The DNA of the CDR3 is TGCAGTGCTAGAGACGGAGCCACCGGGGAGCTGTTTTTT. The rearrangement links TRBV20-1 to TRBJ2-2; D call uncertain. The CDR3 has 13 amino acids. Germline V gene sequence: CDR1 DFQATT, CDR2 SNEGSKA (reference sequence). The V gene lost 0 bases and the J gene lost 4 bases, with 6 bases spanning the gap.

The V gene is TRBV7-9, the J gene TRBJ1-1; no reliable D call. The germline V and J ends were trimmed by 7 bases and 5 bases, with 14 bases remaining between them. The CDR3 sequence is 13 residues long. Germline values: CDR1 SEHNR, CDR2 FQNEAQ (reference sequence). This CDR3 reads CASTPPRGTEAFF. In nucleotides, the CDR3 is TGTGCCAGCACCCCGCCCCGAGGGACTGAAGCTTTCTTT.

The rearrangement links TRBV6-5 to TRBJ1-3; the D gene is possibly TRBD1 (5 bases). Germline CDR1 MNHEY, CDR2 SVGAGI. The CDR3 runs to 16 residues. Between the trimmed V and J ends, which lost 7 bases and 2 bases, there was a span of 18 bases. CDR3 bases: TGTGCCAGCAAGCGGGGGACGGAAAACCCTGGAAACACCATATATTTT. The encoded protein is CASKRGTENPGNTIYF.

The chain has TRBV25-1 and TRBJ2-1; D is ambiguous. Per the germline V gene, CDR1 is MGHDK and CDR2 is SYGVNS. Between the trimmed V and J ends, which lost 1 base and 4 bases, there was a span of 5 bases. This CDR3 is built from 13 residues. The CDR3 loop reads CASSELRYNEQFF. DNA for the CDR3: TGTGCCAGCAGTGAATTAAGGTACAATGAGCAGTTCTTC. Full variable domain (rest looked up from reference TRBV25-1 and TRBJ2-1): EADIYQTPRYLVIGTGKKITLECSQTMGHDKMYWYQQDPGMELHLIHYSYGVNSTEKGDLSSESTVSRIRTEHFPLTLESARPSHTSQYLCASSELRYNEQFFGPGTRLTVL.

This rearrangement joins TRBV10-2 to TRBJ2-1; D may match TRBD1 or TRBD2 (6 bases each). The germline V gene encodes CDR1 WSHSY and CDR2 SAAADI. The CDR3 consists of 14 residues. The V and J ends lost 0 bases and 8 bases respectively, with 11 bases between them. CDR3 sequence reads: CASSESRGGHEQFF. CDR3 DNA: TGCGCCAGCAGTGAGTCCAGAGGGGGGCATGAGCAGTTCTTC.

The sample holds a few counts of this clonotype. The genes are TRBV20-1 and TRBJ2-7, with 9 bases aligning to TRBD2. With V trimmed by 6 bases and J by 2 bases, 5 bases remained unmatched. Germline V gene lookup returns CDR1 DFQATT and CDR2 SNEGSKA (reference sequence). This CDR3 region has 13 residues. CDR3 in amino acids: CSAAGGRTYEQYF. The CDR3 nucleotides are TGCAGTGCCGCGGGGGGGCGGACCTACGAGCAGTACTTC.

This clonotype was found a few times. CDR3 sequence: CASGDSGGDYTQYF. DNA of the CDR3: TGTGCCAGCGGCGATAGCGGGGGTGACTATACGCAGTATTTT. The rearrangement joins TRBV11-2 to TRBJ2-3, with 9 positions matching TRBD2. Germline lookup yields CDR1 SGHAT and CDR2 FQNNGV. With V trimmed by 8 bases and J by 7 bases, 10 bases remained unmatched. The CDR3 length is 14 residues.

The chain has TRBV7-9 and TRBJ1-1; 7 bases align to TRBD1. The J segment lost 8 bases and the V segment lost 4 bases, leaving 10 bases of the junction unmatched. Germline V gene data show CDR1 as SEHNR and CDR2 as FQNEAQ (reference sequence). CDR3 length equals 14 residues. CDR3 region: CASSSPGTAAEAFF. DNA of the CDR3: TGTGCCAGCAGCTCCCCCGGGACAGCAGCAGAAGCTTTCTTT.

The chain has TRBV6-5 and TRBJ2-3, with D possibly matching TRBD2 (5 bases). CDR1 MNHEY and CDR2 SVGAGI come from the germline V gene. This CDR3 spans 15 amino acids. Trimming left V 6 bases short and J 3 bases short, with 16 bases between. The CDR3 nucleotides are TGTGCCAGCAGATCCTATTACGGGAAGACAGATACGCAGTATTTT. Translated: CASRSYYGKTDTQYF.

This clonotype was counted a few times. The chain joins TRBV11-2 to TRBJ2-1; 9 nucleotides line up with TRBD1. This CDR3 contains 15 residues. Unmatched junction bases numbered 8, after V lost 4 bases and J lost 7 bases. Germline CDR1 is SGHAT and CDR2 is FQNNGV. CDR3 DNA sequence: TGTGCCAGCAGCTCGGACAGGGGACTGAGGAATGAGCAGTTCTTC. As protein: CASSSDRGLRNEQFF.

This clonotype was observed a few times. The chain's CDR3 is CASSDRAPGELFF. In nucleotides, the CDR3 is TGCGCCAGCAGCGACAGGGCCCCCGGGGAGCTGTTTTTT. The chain couples TRBV10-1 to TRBJ2-2; 7 bases are a match to TRBD1. V gave up 6 bases and J gave up 6 bases; unmatched junction bases: 4. There are 13 residues in the CDR3. The germline CDR1 and CDR2 sequences are WNHNN and SYGVQD (reference sequence).

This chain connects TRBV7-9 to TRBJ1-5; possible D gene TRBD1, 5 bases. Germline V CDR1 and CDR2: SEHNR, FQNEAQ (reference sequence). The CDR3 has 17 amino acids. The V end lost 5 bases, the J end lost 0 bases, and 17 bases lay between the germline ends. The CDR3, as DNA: TGTGCCAGCAGCGGTACACGAGGGGCGGGTAGCAATCAGCCCCAGCATTTT. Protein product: CASSGTRGAGSNQPQHF.

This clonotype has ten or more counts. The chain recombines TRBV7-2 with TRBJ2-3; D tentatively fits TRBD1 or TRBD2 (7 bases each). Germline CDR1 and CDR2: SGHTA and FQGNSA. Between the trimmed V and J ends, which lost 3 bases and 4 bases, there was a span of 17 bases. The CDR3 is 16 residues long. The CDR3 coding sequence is TGTGCCAGCAGCTTCGGCCCAGGGGGGGCCGCAGATACGCAGTATTTT. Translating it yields CASSFGPGGAADTQYF.